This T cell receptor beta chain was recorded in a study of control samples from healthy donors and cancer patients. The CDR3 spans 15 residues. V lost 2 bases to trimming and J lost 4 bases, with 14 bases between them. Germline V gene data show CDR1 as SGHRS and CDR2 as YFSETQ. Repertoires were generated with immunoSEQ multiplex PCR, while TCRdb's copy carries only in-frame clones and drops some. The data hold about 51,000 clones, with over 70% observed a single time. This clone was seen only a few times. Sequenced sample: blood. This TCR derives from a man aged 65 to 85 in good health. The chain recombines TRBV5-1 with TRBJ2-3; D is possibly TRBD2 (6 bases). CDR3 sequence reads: CASSLPFTSPDTQYF. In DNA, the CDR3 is TGCGCCAGCAGCTTACCGTTCACTAGCCCAGATACGCAGTATTTT.